A single sample gave rise to the 8 T cell receptor beta chains below, sequenced in a study of T cell repertoires in cytomegalovirus infection. TCRdb recomputed calls from the reads with MiXCR, one row per CDR3 protein. The sample contains 200,000 or so distinct CDR3 sequences, 35% to 45% of which appear only once. For these receptors, no antigen is known. Here the sequenced sample was CD8+ T cells from cultured PBMCs, taken from culture after CMV antigen stimulation. These receptors all stem from a human donor in good health (CMV status not recorded). Some clones in this sample may be carry-over from other donors' samples.

The rearrangement joins TRBV29-1 to TRBJ2-2, with 12 bases aligning to TRBD1. This CDR3 is built from 15 residues. Germline V gene data show CDR1 as SQVTM and CDR2 as ANQGSEA. V was pared by 0 bases and J by 4 bases, with 0 bases of the junction left unmatched. The CDR3 here is CSVEEGQGATGELFF. The CDR3 coding sequence is TGCAGCGTTGAAGAGGGACAGGGGGCCACCGGGGAGCTGTTTTTT.

Only one count was recorded for this clonotype. The chain is built from TRBV5-1 and TRBJ2-7; 7 bases align to TRBD1. CDR3 length equals 15 residues. The germline V gene has CDR1 SGHRS and CDR2 YFSETQ. V lost 4 bases, J lost 4 bases, and 11 bases stayed unmatched. CDR3: CASSALEGRGYEQYF. For the CDR3, the DNA is TGCGCCAGCAGCGCCCTCGAGGGCAGGGGGTACGAGCAGTACTTC.

The chain employs TRBV7-6 and TRBJ2-3; 9 bases are shared with TRBD2. The V gene's germline CDR1 is SGHVS and CDR2 FNYEAQ. V trimming: 4 bases; J trimming: 3 bases; junction bases outside the gene matches: 11. There are 17 residues in the CDR3. CDR3 sequence reads: CASSYHEESGRTDTQYF. The CDR3, as DNA: TGTGCCAGCAGCTACCACGAGGAAAGCGGGAGGACAGATACGCAGTATTTT.

The rearrangement links TRBV19 to TRBJ1-5, with D tentatively TRBD1 (5 bases). Germline V lookup: CDR1 LNHDA, CDR2 SQIVND (reference sequence). Deletions cut 1 base from V and 3 bases from J, with 7 bases between. The CDR3 extends over 14 amino acids. CDR3 nucleotides: TGTGCCAGTAGTATAGGGGGCTTCAATCAGCCCCAGCATTTT. Its translation is CASSIGGFNQPQHF.

This clonotype came up once. The chain recombines TRBV27 with TRBJ2-1; D call uncertain. Trimming cost V 2 bases and J 6 bases, with 11 bases left between them. CDR1 is MNHEY and CDR2 is SMNVEV in the germline V gene (reference sequence). This CDR3 contains 14 residues. The CDR3 region has the DNA TGTGCCAGCAGTTTAGCTAAGACCGGCAATGAGCAGTTCTTC. This translates into CASSLAKTGNEQFF.

The chain links TRBV12-5 to TRBJ2-1; D unresolved. The ends were cut back, 6 bases at V and 4 bases at J, with 10 bases in the middle. This CDR3 contains 13 residues. CDR1 and CDR2 from the germline V gene are LGHNT and FRNRAP. CDR3 in amino acids: CASGRTPYNEQFF. The CDR3 nucleotides read TGTGCTAGTGGCCGGACCCCGTACAATGAGCAGTTCTTC.

This clonotype was seen repeatedly, ten times or more. The chain joins TRBV11-2 to TRBJ1-5; the D gene is possibly TRBD1 (6 bases). The length of the CDR3 is 16 residues. Trimming stripped 5 bases from V and 3 bases from J, with 17 bases between. CDR1 is SGHAT and CDR2 is FQNNGV in the germline V gene. CDR3 loop: CASSTSLQGLNQPQHF. For the CDR3, the DNA is TGTGCCAGCAGCACCTCCTTGCAGGGGCTCAATCAGCCCCAGCATTTT.

This clonotype was seen a few times. CDR3 sequence: CASSLIEGIYTGELFF. CDR3 DNA sequence: TGTGCCAGCAGCTTAATAGAGGGGATTTACACCGGGGAGCTGTTTTTT. The J gene is TRBJ2-2, the V gene TRBV7-3; D tentatively fits TRBD1 or TRBD2 (5 bases each). This CDR3 contains 16 residues. The V end was cut by 1 base, the J end by 3 bases, with 12 bases between. Germline assignment: CDR1 SGHTA and CDR2 FQGTGA.